Following are 19 T cell receptor beta chains from one sample sequenced in a study of immune characterization of retroperitoneal liposarcoma. TCRdb used MiXCR to reprocess the PCR reads, holding one entry per CDR3 protein. Of thousands of distinct CDR3 sequences in the sample, about 29% were seen once. Sequenced material: tumor tissue. Receptor source: a female donor with retroperitoneal liposarcoma.

This clonotype came up a few times. The J gene is TRBJ2-7, the V gene TRBV10-3, with 7 nucleotides matching TRBD1. J lost 1 base, V lost 6 bases, and 9 bases had no gene match. From germline, CDR1 is ENHRY and CDR2 SYGVKD. The CDR3 contains 15 residues. In nucleotides, the CDR3 is TGTGCCATCAGGAGCTCCCCGGGACAGTCCTACGAGCAGTACTTC. This sequence encodes CAIRSSPGQSYEQYF.

At least ten counts were recorded for this clonotype. The V and J genes are TRBV27 and TRBJ2-7, with D perhaps matching TRBD1 (6 bases). The germline gives CDR1 MNHEY, CDR2 SMNVEV (reference sequence). V was clipped by 3 bases and J by 3 bases, with 15 bases between them. The CDR3 totals 15 residues. The CDR3 here is CASSLSRGLRYEQYF. For the CDR3, the DNA is TGTGCCAGCAGTTTGTCCAGGGGTTTGCGCTACGAGCAGTACTTC.

This clonotype is categorized as medium-sized. The chain is built from TRBV6-1 and TRBJ2-1; no clear D gene. The germline V gene has CDR1 MNHNS and CDR2 SASEGT. The CDR3 has 13 amino acids. V gave up 1 base and J gave up 7 bases, with 8 bases separating them. This CDR3 is CASSEDTRNEQFF. The CDR3 coding sequence is TGTGCCAGCAGTGAAGACACAAGGAATGAGCAGTTCTTC.

This clonotype was recorded at least ten times. The V call is TRBV6-1, the J call TRBJ1-1, with TRBD1 as a possible D gene (5 bases). V was pared by 3 bases and J by 10 bases, with 9 bases between. The CDR3 has 11 amino acids. Germline assignment: CDR1 MNHNS and CDR2 SASEGT. The CDR3 nucleotides are TGTGCCAGCAGTGACAGGGAAAGAGCTTTCTTT. This codes for CASSDRERAFF.

In its sample, this clonotype was seen a few times. The J gene is TRBJ1-1, the V gene TRBV5-6, with 9 bases aligning to TRBD1. Germline V gives CDR1 SGHDT, CDR2 YYEEEE. J gave up 7 bases and V 5 bases, and 9 bases lay outside the gene matches. CDR3 length equals 14 residues. The CDR3 sequence: CASSSGTGTGEAFF. The CDR3 region has the DNA TGTGCCAGCAGTTCCGGGACAGGGACGGGTGAAGCTTTCTTT.

This clonotype was seen only once. The chain joins TRBV6-6 to TRBJ2-6; 15 bases agree with TRBD2. The J call could be wrong; TRBJ2-5 is a better fit for the DNA end. CDR1 MNHNY and CDR2 SVGAGI come from the germline V gene (reference sequence). The CDR3 has 19 residues. CDR3 protein: CASSYDSGTSGGYRETQYF. CDR3 DNA sequence: TGTGCCAGCAGTTACGACTCAGGGACTAGCGGGGGGTACCGAGAGACCCAGTACTTC.

Sample share makes this clonotype medium-sized. The chain employs TRBV6-1 and TRBJ2-2; the match to TRBD1 covers 7 bases. This CDR3 has 16 residues. Germline CDR1 reads MNHNS; CDR2 reads SASEGT. The junction had 7 bases not matched to a gene; V was cut back by 2 bases and J by 4 bases. The CDR3 is CASSERQGESTGELFF. The CDR3 DNA reads TGTGCCAGCAGTGAACGGCAGGGGGAGAGCACCGGGGAGCTGTTTTTT.

This clonotype was counted at least ten times. The rearrangement joins TRBV5-4 to TRBJ2-4; perhaps TRBD1 as D (6 bases). V gave up 3 bases and J gave up 5 bases, with 12 bases separating them. CDR3 length equals 14 residues. Germline V gives CDR1 SGHNT, CDR2 YYREEE (reference sequence). The CDR3 loop is CASSSTGSENIQYF. DNA of the CDR3: TGTGCCAGCAGCTCAACAGGGTCGGAAAACATTCAGTACTTC.

This clonotype counts as medium-sized. This chain links TRBV6-1 with TRBJ2-7, with no clear D. Trimming took 5 bases from V and 3 from J, leaving 8 bases between them. There are 12 residues in the CDR3. Germline V gene sequence: CDR1 MNHNS, CDR2 SASEGT. The CDR3 coding sequence is TGTGCCAGCAGTTCCCAAATCTACGAGCAGTACTTC. Translated: CASSSQIYEQYF.

The chain joins TRBV12-3 or TRBV12-4 to TRBJ1-1; 8 bases map to TRBD1. CDR3 length: 14 amino acids. V lost 7 bases, J lost 5 bases, and 9 bases stayed unmatched. The CDR3 protein is CASNTDRGGTEAFF. DNA of the CDR3: TGTGCCAGCAATACCGACAGGGGTGGGACTGAAGCTTTCTTT.

This clonotype was found many times. The chain uses TRBV7-9 and TRBJ2-1, with no clear D. Germline lookup yields CDR1 SEHNR and CDR2 FQNEAQ (reference sequence). V lost 2 bases to trimming and J lost 1 base, with 6 bases between them. This CDR3 is built from 14 residues. CDR3 nucleotide sequence: TGTGCCAGCAGCTTACTGGAATCCTACAATGAGCAGTTCTTC. This codes for CASSLLESYNEQFF.

This clonotype was recorded at least ten times. CDR3 nucleotide sequence: TGCGCCAGCAGCTTTACGACCACAGATACGCAGTATTTT. Its protein product is CASSFTTTDTQYF. The V gene is TRBV5-1, the J gene TRBJ2-3; D remains ambiguous. Trimming took off 2 bases at V and 2 bases at J, with 6 bases between the two ends. Germline V CDR1 and CDR2: SGHRS, YFSETQ. The CDR3 spans 13 residues.

The V call is TRBV29-1, the J call TRBJ2-3; the D is unclear. V lost 2 bases to trimming and J lost 5 bases, with 5 bases between them. Germline assignment: CDR1 SQVTM and CDR2 ANQGSEA. This CDR3 contains 11 residues. For the CDR3, the DNA is TGCAGCGTTGAATTTGGAGATACGCAGTATTTT. It codes for CSVEFGDTQYF.

A few counts support this clonotype. V usage is TRBV6-1 and J usage is TRBJ2-1; the match to TRBD2 covers 8 bases. The CDR3 extends over 16 amino acids. Per the germline V gene, CDR1 is MNHNS and CDR2 is SASEGT. V was pared by 6 bases and J by 0 bases, with 7 bases of the junction left unmatched. Here the CDR3 DNA reads TGTGCCAGCAGAAGCGGGGGACTAAGCTCCTACAATGAGCAGTTCTTC. Encoded protein: CASRSGGLSSYNEQFF.

This clonotype was observed at least ten times. This chain connects TRBV4-1 to TRBJ2-3, with D perhaps matching TRBD1 (5 bases). This CDR3 is built from 16 residues. Trimming pared 6 bases from V and 4 bases from J, leaving 20 bases between. CDR1 and CDR2 from the germline V gene are MGHRA and YSYEKL. The chain's CDR3 is CASSPGANRASDTQYF. The CDR3, as DNA: TGCGCCAGCAGTCCTGGGGCTAACAGAGCATCAGATACGCAGTATTTT.

This chain connects TRBV12-3 or TRBV12-4 to TRBJ1-2; TRBD1 is a possible D gene (5 bases). V was pared by 7 bases and J by 8 bases, with 23 bases between. CDR3 length: 15 residues. CDR3 nucleotides: TGTGCCAGCACCTCCGGGGCAAGGAGCCCGGGCGGCTACACCTTC. Its protein product is CASTSGARSPGGYTF.

This clonotype appeared many times. The V call is TRBV6-1, the J call TRBJ2-3; 9 bases map to TRBD2. The CDR3 has 15 amino acids. The germline V gene encodes CDR1 MNHNS and CDR2 SASEGT. V dropped 7 bases and J dropped 2; count of bases not matched to a gene: 7. CDR3 sequence: CASKRSGSNTDTQYF. Written as DNA, the CDR3 is TGTGCCAGCAAACGTAGCGGGAGCAACACAGATACGCAGTATTTT.

In its sample, this clonotype was seen many times. J is TRBJ2-2 and V is TRBV27; 7 bases are shared with TRBD1. The CDR3 totals 16 residues. J was trimmed by 2 bases and V by 5 bases; bases with no gene match: 8. Germline V gives CDR1 MNHEY, CDR2 SMNVEV (reference sequence). CDR3 in DNA: TGTGCCAGCAGTCCTTCAAGGGGGCTTAACACCGGGGAGCTGTTTTTT. Protein sequence: CASSPSRGLNTGELFF.

This clonotype occurred a few times. The chain has TRBV12-3 or TRBV12-4 and TRBJ2-1, with 10 bases matching TRBD1. This CDR3 region has 14 residues. The V gene end was trimmed by 6 bases and the J gene end by 9 bases; junction bases not matched to a gene: 8. The chain's CDR3 is CASRPGQGPSEQFF. In DNA, the CDR3 is TGTGCCAGCAGGCCGGGACAGGGGCCTAGTGAGCAGTTCTTC.